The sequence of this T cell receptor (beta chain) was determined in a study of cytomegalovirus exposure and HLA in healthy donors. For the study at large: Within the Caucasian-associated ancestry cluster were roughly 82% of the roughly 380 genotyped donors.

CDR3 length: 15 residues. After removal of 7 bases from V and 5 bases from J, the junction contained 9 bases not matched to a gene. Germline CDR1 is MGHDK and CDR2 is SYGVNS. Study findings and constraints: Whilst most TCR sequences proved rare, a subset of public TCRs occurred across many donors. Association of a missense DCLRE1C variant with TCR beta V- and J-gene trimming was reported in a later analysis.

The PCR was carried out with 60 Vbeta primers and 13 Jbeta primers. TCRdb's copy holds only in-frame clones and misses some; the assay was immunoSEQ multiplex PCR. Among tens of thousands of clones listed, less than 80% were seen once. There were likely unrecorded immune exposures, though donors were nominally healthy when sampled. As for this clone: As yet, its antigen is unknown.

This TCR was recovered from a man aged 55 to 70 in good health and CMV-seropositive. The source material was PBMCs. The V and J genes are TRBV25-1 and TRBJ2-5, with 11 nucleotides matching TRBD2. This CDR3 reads CASTTSGAVGETQYF. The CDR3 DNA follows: TGTGCCAGCACGACTAGCGGGGCCGTGGGGGAGACCCAGTACTTC.